Below, 18 T cell receptor beta chains from the same sample are listed, as sequenced in a study of prognosis after radiotherapy for stage I lung cancer. Genomic DNA was the source, and TCR beta CDR3 was amplified from it by two-round multiplex PCR. Gene-specific TRBV and TRBJ primers were used in PCR round one. TCRdb processed the multiplex PCR reads anew with MiXCR; each CDR3 protein has one entry. The sample consists of some 13,000 distinct CDR3 sequences, about 51% of them appearing once. The sample in question was PBMCs, obtained before or after stereotactic body radiation therapy (not recorded which). All receptors derive from a donor aged 50 or older with non-small cell lung cancer.

This clonotype has just a few counts. CDR3 sequence: CAWNLGTDYEQYF. The CDR3 DNA follows: TGTGCCTGGAACCTCGGGACAGACTACGAGCAGTACTTC. The rearrangement links TRBV30 to TRBJ2-7, with 7 positions matching TRBD1. CDR1 GTSNPN and CDR2 SVGIG come from the germline V gene (reference sequence). This CDR3 contains 13 residues. V dropped 4 bases and J dropped 3; count of bases not matched to a gene: 6.

There are many counts of this clonotype. This sequence joins TRBV7-2 and TRBJ2-5; D is uncertain. V lost 7 bases, J lost 5 bases, and 14 bases lay in between. The CDR3 covers 13 residues. CDR1 is SGHTA, CDR2 FQGNSA, per germline. CDR3 region: CASTPRGGETQYF. In DNA form, the CDR3 reads TGTGCCAGCACTCCTCGCGGTGGGGAGACCCAGTACTTC.

Judged by abundance, this clonotype is medium-sized (0.01 to 0.1%). The rearrangement links TRBV6-4 to TRBJ1-2; unclear D gene. The ends were cut back, 5 bases at V and 8 bases at J, with 12 bases in the middle. CDR3 size: 12 residues. From germline, CDR1 is MRHNA and CDR2 SNTAGT. CDR3 DNA: TGTGCCAGCAGTTACGACACGTCCGGCTACACCTTC. It is translated as CASSYDTSGYTF.

This clonotype is termed medium-sized. The chain joins TRBV5-1 to TRBJ2-5; perhaps TRBD1 as D (6 bases). Germline CDR1 and CDR2: SGHRS and YFSETQ. The germline V and J ends were trimmed by 0 bases and 5 bases, with 11 bases remaining between them. CDR3 length equals 14 residues. The CDR3 DNA reads TGCGCCAGCAGCTTGGGAGACAGGTCGGAGACCCAGTACTTC. This encodes CASSLGDRSETQYF.

The chain is built from TRBV6-9 and TRBJ2-7; the match to TRBD1 covers 9 bases. This CDR3 is built from 14 residues. Trimming took 3 bases from V and 3 from J; bases not matched to a gene: 3. Germline V gene data show CDR1 as MNHGY and CDR2 as SVAAGI. The CDR3 DNA reads TGTGCCAGCAGTTACCGGGACAGGGTCTACGAGCAGTACTTC. Its protein is CASSYRDRVYEQYF.

This clonotype has a single count. The chain uses TRBV28 and TRBJ1-2; D uncertain. There are 12 residues in the CDR3. Germline V gene lookup returns CDR1 MDHEN and CDR2 SYDVKM. Trimming stripped 8 bases from V and 0 bases from J, with 7 bases between. The CDR3 coding sequence is TGTGCCAGCCAACAGCCTAACTATGGCTACACCTTC. This sequence encodes CASQQPNYGYTF.

Comments on this clonotype: This likely reflects a read error, since a far larger clone is one base away. The chain recombines TRBV7-3 with TRBJ2-3; 8 bases agree with TRBD1. Trimming took 4 bases from V and 2 from J; bases not matched to a gene: 8. Germline V gives CDR1 SGHTA, CDR2 FQGTGA. The CDR3 sequence is 16 residues long. The CDR3 loop reads CASSSYGTGFTDTQYF. CDR3 DNA sequence: TGTGCCAGCAGCTCCTACGGGACAGGCTTCACAGATACGCAGTATTTT.

This clonotype has ten or more counts. This chain joins TRBV6-1 and TRBJ2-2; 7 bases fit TRBD2. V lost 6 bases to trimming and J lost 6 bases; unmatched junction nucleotides: 7. The CDR3 is 14 residues long. Per the germline V gene, CDR1 is MNHNS and CDR2 is SASEGT. The CDR3, as DNA: TGTGCCAGCAGCCGTATCGGGGGGTCCGGGGAGCTGTTTTTT. It encodes CASSRIGGSGELFF.

This clonotype is labeled as medium-sized. The J gene is TRBJ2-7, the V gene TRBV19; 8 positions match TRBD2. This CDR3 spans 15 amino acids. CDR1 and CDR2 (germline): LNHDA, SQIVND (reference sequence). V lost 5 bases, J lost 4 bases, and 10 bases stayed unmatched. The CDR3 sequence: CASSLRDSGVYEQYF. In DNA form, the CDR3 reads TGTGCCAGTAGTCTCCGCGATAGCGGGGTTTACGAGCAGTACTTC.

This clonotype was observed a single time. The chain recombines TRBV6-2 or TRBV6-3 with TRBJ2-7, with TRBD1 matching over 8 bases. Trimming at V came to 5 bases and at J to 4 bases, leaving 16 bases not matched to a gene. The CDR3 length is 17 residues. Germline CDR1 and CDR2: MNHEY and SVGEGT. The CDR3 region is CASSRQGSIGTAYEQYF. DNA for the CDR3: TGTGCCAGCAGTAGACAGGGGTCGATCGGGACTGCTTACGAGCAGTACTTC.

This clonotype was seen at least ten times. The V call is TRBV4-1, the J call TRBJ2-3; 10 nucleotides match TRBD2. After removal of 4 bases from V and 2 bases from J, the junction contained 15 bases not matched to a gene. The CDR3 runs to 19 residues. Germline lookup yields CDR1 MGHRA and CDR2 YSYEKL. The CDR3 nucleotides read TGCGCCAGCAGCCTATACGGTATCGGACTAGCGGATTACACAGATACGCAGTATTTT. This gives the protein CASSLYGIGLADYTDTQYF.

This clonotype is classed as medium-sized. The chain carries TRBV7-2 and TRBJ2-1; a possible D gene is TRBD2 (6 bases). In germline, CDR1 is SGHTA, CDR2 FQGNSA. The CDR3 runs 16 residues. Trimming cost V 5 bases and J 4 bases, with 18 bases left between them. The CDR3 DNA reads TGTGCCAGCAGCGGCGGGATTCCCACCGAGTACAATGAGCAGTTCTTC. It codes for CASSGGIPTEYNEQFF.

Concerning this clonotype: It is likely a read error: a sequence one base away is far more abundant. It is likely a read error, because the conserved phenylalanine at the end of the CDR3 is missing. This chain connects TRBV7-3 to TRBJ1-5; D gene ambiguous. Deletions cut 2 bases from V and 2 bases from J, with 10 bases between. The CDR3 has 15 amino acids. CDR1 and CDR2 (germline): SGHTA, FQGTGA. The CDR3 region has the DNA TGTGCCAGCAGCTTAGACGGGATGGGCAATCAGCCCCAGCATTTG. Translated, it gives CASSLDGMGNQPQHL.

This clonotype has just one count. Sequence at one end of the junction differs from germline and may be a read error. This sequence joins TRBV19 and TRBJ2-1; 7 nucleotides match TRBD1. This CDR3 comprises 13 residues. Looked up from germline, CDR1 is LNHDA and CDR2 is SQIVND (reference sequence). The CDR3 is CASSTSRGRLEQF. Here the CDR3 DNA reads TGTGCCAGTAGTACCTCAAGGGGGCGTCTTGAGCAGTTC.

This clonotype is medium-sized (0.01 to 0.1%) in the sample. The chain combines TRBV20-1 with TRBJ2-7; 10 nucleotides agree with TRBD2. Per the germline V gene, CDR1 is DFQATT and CDR2 is SNEGSKA (reference sequence). The J segment lost 3 bases and the V segment lost 1 base, leaving 9 bases of the junction unmatched. This CDR3 has 16 amino acids. CDR3 in DNA: TGCAGTGCTAGAGTGGCTAGCGGGAGCTACGACTACGAGCAGTACTTC. It specifies CSARVASGSYDYEQYF.

The rearrangement links TRBV2 to TRBJ2-7; 9 nucleotides line up with TRBD2. After removal of 3 bases from V and 3 bases from J, the junction contained 9 bases not matched to a gene. The CDR3 length is 16 residues. Germline V CDR1 and CDR2: SNHLY, FYNNEI. The CDR3 spells CASSDLAGVGGYEQYF. The CDR3 nucleotides read TGTGCCAGCAGTGATTTAGCGGGAGTGGGTGGCTACGAGCAGTACTTC.

This clonotype is large (0.1 to 1%). This chain connects TRBV11-1 to TRBJ2-1; TRBD2 matches 11 bases. Germline V gene data show CDR1 as SGHAT and CDR2 as FQDESV (reference sequence). Trimming took 1 base from V and 6 from J; bases not matched to a gene: 5. The CDR3 extends over 16 amino acids. In DNA, the CDR3 is TGTGCCAGCAGCTTAGGTGCTAGCGGGAGGTTCAATGAGCAGTTCTTC. The encoded protein is CASSLGASGRFNEQFF.

This clonotype was counted many times. The chain is built from TRBV27 and TRBJ2-5; a possible D gene is TRBD1 (6 bases). V was pared by 5 bases and J by 0 bases, with 10 bases between. This CDR3 is built from 14 residues. Germline-derived CDR1 and CDR2 are MNHEY and SMNVEV (reference sequence). DNA for the CDR3: TGTGCCAGCAGTAAAACAGGGAACCAAGAGACCCAGTACTTC. It translates to CASSKTGNQETQYF.